Here is one T cell receptor beta chain with its context. The CDR3 consists of 13 residues. Germline values: CDR1 SGHAT, CDR2 FQNNGV. Unmatched junction bases numbered 3, after V lost 4 bases and J lost 9 bases. The data were taken from a study of response to subunit inactivated influenza vaccine. One entry per CDR3 protein results from TCRdb running MiXCR on the RT-PCR reads. The data contain about 540,000 distinct CDR3 sequences, around 25% of them singletons. Another study also made use of these data, one on T cells expressing NK-cell markers. That paper notes: What made the TCR beta cDNA was 5'RACE template switching with UMIs. Sorting in several experiments was restricted by an anti-gamma-delta TCR antibody to alpha-beta TCR T cells. As a fraction of CD8+ T cells, dominant NKG2C+ clonotypes reached about 1.0-7.5% in about six donors. Certain NKG2C+ T cell clones were expanded, and their HCMV specificity remained unclear.

The rearrangement joins TRBV11-2 to TRBJ1-6; TRBD1 aligns across 7 bases. The sequences come from CD4+ T cells sorted from PBMCs, collected roughly 13 days after vaccination. The sequence was collected from a middle-aged man who received an inactivated influenza vaccine. The CDR3 sequence is CASSYTGVSPLHF. As DNA, the CDR3 is TGTGCCAGCAGCTACACAGGGGTTTCACCCCTCCACTTT.